A single sample gave rise to the 20 T cell receptor beta chains below, sequenced in a study of blood T cell repertoires in COVID-19. The data were produced by immunoSEQ multiplex PCR, yet TCRdb's version contains in-frame clones alone and is incomplete. Of roughly 43,000 clones listed, 70% to 90% are singletons. The material sequenced was peripheral blood. The receptors were gathered from a human donor in a cohort sampled during active COVID-19. The donor label of this sample is uncertain.

The chain uses TRBV7-9 and TRBJ2-5, with D perhaps matching TRBD2 (5 bases). Trimming pared 5 bases from V and 5 bases from J, leaving 18 bases between. The CDR3 sequence is 15 residues long. Germline lookup yields CDR1 SEHNR and CDR2 FQNEAQ (reference sequence). CDR3 nucleotide sequence: TGTGCCAGCAGCCTAAGTGGACGGGATAGGGAGACCCAGTACTTC. Protein: CASSLSGRDRETQYF.

V usage is TRBV7-2 and J usage is TRBJ2-7, with TRBD1 identical over 8 bases. V dropped 4 bases and J dropped 1; count of bases not matched to a gene: 3. Germline V gene lookup returns CDR1 SGHTA and CDR2 FQGNSA. The CDR3 covers 14 residues. CDR3 coding DNA: TGTGCCAGCAGCTCCGACAGGGGTTCCTACGAGCAGTACTTC. It yields the protein CASSSDRGSYEQYF. Looking up the rest from reference TRBV7-2 and TRBJ2-7 gives the full variable domain: GAGVSQSPSNKVTEKGKDVELRCDPISGHTALYWYRQSLGQGLEFLIYFQGNSAPDKSGLPSDRFSAERTGGSVSTLTIQRTQQEDSAVYLCASSSDRGSYEQYFGPGTRLTVT.

The gene calls are TRBV5-4 and TRBJ1-4; tentative D call: TRBD1 (5 bases). Germline-derived CDR1 and CDR2 are SGHNT and YYREEE (reference sequence). The CDR3 is 15 residues long. Trimming removed 3 bases from V and 3 bases from J, with 12 bases in between. In DNA, the CDR3 is TGTGCCAGCAGCTATTCAGGGAAAGCTAATGAAAAACTGTTTTTT. Translated: CASSYSGKANEKLFF.

This clone was counted a single time. The V gene is TRBV24-1, the J gene TRBJ2-5; 10 nucleotides match TRBD2. Trimming at V came to 5 bases and at J to 8 bases, leaving 16 bases not matched to a gene. Germline V gene data show CDR1 as KGHDR and CDR2 as SFDVKD. The CDR3 runs 17 residues. CDR3 region: CATSAALGLAGEATQYF. The CDR3 region has the DNA TGTGCCACCAGTGCCGCCCTGGGGCTAGCGGGGGAGGCCACCCAGTACTTC.

The J gene is TRBJ2-7, the V gene TRBV27; TRBD1 agrees at 8 bases. CDR3 length: 14 residues. V dropped 1 base and J dropped 6; count of bases not matched to a gene: 5. Germline assignment: CDR1 MNHEY and CDR2 SMNVEV (reference sequence). CDR3 nucleotide sequence: TGTGCCAGCAGTTTATTTCAGGGGGCGGGCGAGCAGTACTTC. Protein product: CASSLFQGAGEQYF.

The V gene is TRBV7-9, the J gene TRBJ1-2; D gene uncertain. V was shortened by 1 base and J by 4 bases, with 7 bases between the two germline ends. Germline CDR1 and CDR2: SEHNR and FQNEAQ (reference sequence). There are 13 residues in the CDR3. The CDR3 protein is CASSLDSVYGYTF. The DNA for the CDR3 is TGTGCCAGCAGCTTAGATTCGGTCTATGGCTACACCTTC.

V is TRBV6-5 and J is TRBJ2-5, with 7 bases aligning to TRBD1. CDR1 is MNHEY, CDR2 SVGAGI, per germline. The CDR3 extends over 15 amino acids. V was pared by 0 bases and J by 1 base, with 2 bases of the junction left unmatched. The CDR3, as DNA: TGTGCCAGCAGTTACTCGTGGGACAGCCAAGAGACCCAGTACTTC. It translates to CASSYSWDSQETQYF.

V usage is TRBV4-3 and J usage is TRBJ2-1; a weak D match, TRBD1 (5 bases). Trimming shortened V by 0 bases and J by 5 bases, and 23 bases separated the two germline ends. From germline, CDR1 is LGHNA and CDR2 YSLEER. The CDR3 covers 19 residues. This chain's CDR3 is CASSQDWGVDSLFHNEQFF. The CDR3 DNA reads TGCGCCAGCAGCCAAGATTGGGGCGTCGACAGTTTATTCCACAATGAGCAGTTCTTC.

The chain carries TRBV27 and TRBJ2-3, with 8 bases lining up with TRBD2. This CDR3 contains 15 residues. V was clipped by 5 bases and J by 1 base; unmatched bases: 5. The germline V gene encodes CDR1 MNHEY and CDR2 SMNVEV (reference sequence). CDR3 nucleotide sequence: TGTGCCAGCAGTCCCCGAGCGGGGGGCACAGATACGCAGTATTTT. Protein: CASSPRAGGTDTQYF.

CDR3: CASSSPFGNTEAFF. The CDR3, as DNA: TGTGCCAGCAGCTCCCCGTTTGGCAACACTGAAGCTTTCTTT. The chain is built from TRBV7-8 and TRBJ1-1; D remains ambiguous. Germline CDR1 is SGHVS and CDR2 is FQNEAQ. The V and J ends lost 4 bases and 2 bases respectively, with 11 bases between them. The CDR3 totals 14 residues.

This clone has only a few counts. V gene TRBV27 combines with J gene TRBJ1-1, with TRBD1 as a possible D gene (5 bases). V gave up 5 bases and J gave up 2 bases, with 15 bases separating them. This CDR3 has 15 residues. Germline V gives CDR1 MNHEY, CDR2 SMNVEV (reference sequence). CDR3 protein: CASSPLRQGNTEAFF. The DNA for the CDR3 is TGTGCCAGCAGTCCCCTCCGTCAGGGAAACACTGAAGCTTTCTTT.

The J gene is TRBJ1-1, the V gene TRBV12-3 or TRBV12-4; D might be TRBD1 (5 bases). The CDR3 loop spans 13 amino acids. V was trimmed by 5 bases and J by 1 base, leaving 8 bases between them. The CDR3 loop is CASSQGWNTEAFF. The CDR3 DNA sequence: TGTGCCAGCAGTCAGGGATGGAACACTGAAGCTTTCTTT.

This chain joins TRBV28 and TRBJ1-3; D is undetermined. Germline V gene sequence: CDR1 MDHEN, CDR2 SYDVKM. Trimming left V 4 bases short and J 0 bases short, with 16 bases between. CDR3 size: 17 residues. The CDR3 loop is CASSSLAGSYSGNTIYF. The DNA for the CDR3 is TGTGCCAGCAGTTCATTGGCCGGGTCCTACTCTGGAAACACCATATATTTT.

This sequence joins TRBV5-8 and TRBJ2-3; TRBD1 matches 7 bases. V was clipped by 3 bases and J by 8 bases; unmatched bases: 9. The CDR3 is 14 residues long. Germline V gene lookup returns CDR1 SGHTS and CDR2 YDEGEE. For the CDR3, the DNA is TGTGCCAGCAGCTCGGGACAGAACGGATTTACGCAGTATTTT. Translation: CASSSGQNGFTQYF.

This chain uses TRBV7-3 with TRBJ2-1; D is perhaps TRBD1 (6 bases). This CDR3 contains 16 residues. Germline assignment: CDR1 SGHTA and CDR2 FQGTGA. Trimming took off 6 bases at V and 5 bases at J, with 20 bases between the two ends. The CDR3 coding sequence is TGTGCCAGCAGTCCTTGGGGCAGGGGAATTGACAATGAGCAGTTCTTC. This translates into CASSPWGRGIDNEQFF.

This sequence joins TRBV18 and TRBJ1-6, with 12 positions matching TRBD1. The CDR3 spans 16 residues. V lost 6 bases to trimming and J lost 10 bases; unmatched junction nucleotides: 10. Germline CDR1 and CDR2: KGHSH and LQKENI. This CDR3 is CASSFAGQGAESPLHF. The CDR3 DNA reads TGTGCCAGCTCCTTTGCGGGACAGGGGGCTGAATCACCCCTCCACTTT.

V is TRBV11-2 and J is TRBJ1-6, with TRBD1 matching over 8 bases. This CDR3 region has 15 residues. Germline CDR1 is SGHAT and CDR2 is FQNNGV. V shed 3 bases and J 7 bases; nucleotides not matched to a gene: 5. The CDR3 protein is CASSFRQGPNSPLHF. In DNA, the CDR3 is TGTGCCAGCAGCTTCAGACAGGGGCCCAATTCACCCCTCCACTTT.

The chain links TRBV7-2 to TRBJ2-7, with a possible D match to TRBD2 (5 bases). Germline CDR1 reads SGHTA; CDR2 reads FQGNSA. The length of the CDR3 is 15 residues. V was clipped by 4 bases and J by 0 bases, with 13 bases between them. In nucleotides, the CDR3 is TGTGCCAGCAGCTCCACCCGACTAAGCTCCTACGAGCAGTACTTC. Amino acids: CASSSTRLSSYEQYF. The whole variable domain, remainder taken from reference TRBV7-2 and TRBJ2-7, is GAGVSQSPSNKVTEKGKDVELRCDPISGHTALYWYRQSLGQGLEFLIYFQGNSAPDKSGLPSDRFSAERTGGSVSTLTIQRTQQEDSAVYLCASSSTRLSSYEQYFGPGTRLTVT.

This chain links TRBV9 with TRBJ2-6, with no clear D. The germline CDR1 and CDR2 sequences are SGDLS and YYNGEE. This CDR3 comprises 16 residues. The V end was cut by 3 bases, the J end by 3 bases, with 13 bases between. CDR3 sequence: CASSAQVGGGANVLTF. The CDR3, as DNA: TGTGCCAGCAGCGCCCAGGTGGGTGGTGGGGCCAACGTCCTGACTTTC. Together with reference TRBV9 and TRBJ2-6, the CDR3 gives the full variable domain: DSGVTQTPKHLITATGQRVTLRCSPRSGDLSVYWYQQSLDQGLQFLIQYYNGEERAKGNILERFSAQQFPDLHSELNLSSLELGDSALYFCASSAQVGGGANVLTFGAGSRLTVL.

V is TRBV30 and J is TRBJ1-1, with 12 nucleotides matching TRBD1. CDR3 length equals 15 residues. The germline V gene has CDR1 GTSNPN and CDR2 SVGIG (reference sequence). V lost 0 bases to trimming and J lost 5 bases; unmatched junction nucleotides: 4. The CDR3 region is CAWSVRDRGRTEAFF. As DNA, the CDR3 is TGTGCCTGGAGTGTACGGGACAGGGGGCGTACTGAAGCTTTCTTT.